Each of the 24 T cell receptor beta chains below was sequenced from the same sample in a study of blood T cell repertoires in COVID-19. Assay used: immunoSEQ multiplex PCR; TCRdb lists only in-frame clones, some missing. The profile covers approximately 300,000 clones, with around 82% appearing a single time and 0.87% taken by the ten largest. Sequencing was carried out using peripheral blood. The source of these receptors is a human donor with COVID-19, enrolled during active disease. The donor label of this sample is uncertain.

The CDR3 sequence is CASRGTESSYEQYF. CDR3 DNA sequence: TGCGCCAGCAGAGGGACAGAGAGCTCCTACGAGCAGTACTTC. The genes are TRBV5-1 and TRBJ2-7; 7 bases line up with TRBD1. In germline, CDR1 is SGHRS, CDR2 YFSETQ. Trimming cost V 5 bases and J 0 bases; bases outside gene matches: 5. The CDR3 sequence is 14 residues long.

The chain links TRBV5-1 to TRBJ2-2, with D maybe TRBD1 (5 bases). The germline gives CDR1 SGHRS, CDR2 YFSETQ. This CDR3 is built from 14 residues. Trimming stripped 2 bases from V and 7 bases from J, with 12 bases between. CDR3 residues: CASSFVQGDGELFF. CDR3 DNA: TGCGCCAGCAGCTTCGTGCAGGGCGACGGGGAGCTGTTTTTT.

This rearrangement joins TRBV9 to TRBJ1-1, with D uncertain. Germline lookup yields CDR1 SGDLS and CDR2 YYNGEE. The CDR3 is 15 amino acids. The V end lost 4 bases, the J end lost 4 bases, and 17 bases lay between the germline ends. CDR3 amino acids: CASSPLSRGSTEAFF. As DNA, the CDR3 is TGTGCCAGCAGCCCTCTGAGTCGGGGAAGCACTGAAGCTTTCTTT.

The rearrangement links TRBV6-6 to TRBJ1-4; maybe TRBD1 (5 bases). Trimming shortened V by 6 bases and J by 6 bases, and 17 bases separated the two germline ends. There are 15 residues in the CDR3. Per the germline V gene, CDR1 is MNHNY and CDR2 is SVGAGI (reference sequence). The CDR3 region has the DNA TGTGCCAGCAGGTACCGAGACAGTTTATATGAAAAACTGTTTTTT. This translates into CASRYRDSLYEKLFF.

This clone was counted between two and nine times. The chain joins TRBV10-1 to TRBJ2-1; 7 nucleotides match TRBD2. The CDR3 is 13 amino acids. Trimming removed 4 bases from V and 3 bases from J; junction bases left unmatched: 0. Germline loops: CDR1 WNHNN, CDR2 SYGVQD (reference sequence). Here the CDR3 reads CASSASGYNEQFF. CDR3 coding DNA: TGCGCCAGCAGTGCTAGCGGCTACAATGAGCAGTTCTTC.

V gene TRBV28 combines with J gene TRBJ2-3, with 15 nucleotides matching TRBD2. V shed 9 bases and J 1 base; nucleotides not matched to a gene: 11. The CDR3 contains 18 residues. From germline, CDR1 is MDHEN and CDR2 SYDVKM. The CDR3 here is CASTSGTSGRRGTDTQYF. CDR3 coding DNA: TGTGCCAGTACCTCTGGGACTAGCGGGAGGCGGGGCACAGATACGCAGTATTTT.

The V call is TRBV18, the J call TRBJ1-3; D might be TRBD1 (6 bases). Deletions cut 3 bases from V and 0 bases from J, with 15 bases between. Germline CDR1 is KGHSH and CDR2 is LQKENI. The CDR3 loop spans 17 amino acids. The CDR3 region has the DNA TGTGCCAGCTCACCCTCCCCTCTGGGGGCCTCTGGAAACACCATATATTTT. Translation gives CASSPSPLGASGNTIYF.

The chain carries TRBV19 and TRBJ2-5, with 7 bases aligning to TRBD2. The CDR3 totals 13 residues. CDR1 and CDR2 from the germline V gene are LNHDA and SQIVND (reference sequence). Trimming took 4 bases from V and 7 from J; bases not matched to a gene: 6. CDR3 sequence: CASSTGLEGTQYF. DNA for the CDR3: TGTGCCAGTAGTACTGGACTAGAAGGGACCCAGTACTTC.

The chain uses TRBV4-3 and TRBJ1-4; TRBD1 agrees at 10 bases. The CDR3 covers 16 residues. Germline-derived CDR1 and CDR2 are LGHNA and YSLEER. Germline trimming cut 4 bases from V and 7 bases from J; bases unmatched to any gene: 9. CDR3 loop: CASSRVPGQGSEKLFF. The DNA for the CDR3 is TGCGCCAGCAGCCGCGTTCCGGGACAGGGGAGTGAAAAACTGTTTTTT.

The V and J genes are TRBV7-9 and TRBJ1-6, with no clear D. CDR3 size: 14 residues. CDR1 is SEHNR, CDR2 FQNEAQ, per germline (reference sequence). V lost 1 base to trimming and J lost 7 bases, with 8 bases between them. Written as DNA, the CDR3 is TGTGCCAGCAGCTTAGATGGCAGGAATTCACCCCTCCACTTT. Amino acid sequence: CASSLDGRNSPLHF.

This clone was picked up a small number of times. The chain recombines TRBV7-9 with TRBJ1-2, with no clear D. Looked up from germline, CDR1 is SEHNR and CDR2 is FQNEAQ (reference sequence). CDR3 size: 15 residues. V lost 1 base, J lost 4 bases, and 13 bases lay in between. The CDR3 is CASSLDRTTSYGYTF. DNA for the CDR3: TGTGCCAGCAGCTTAGATCGGACTACTAGCTATGGCTACACCTTC.

The chain couples TRBV6-5 to TRBJ2-5; TRBD2 aligns across 10 bases. V lost 2 bases, J lost 5 bases, and 8 bases stayed unmatched. The CDR3 consists of 16 residues. Germline CDR1 reads MNHEY; CDR2 reads SVGAGI. This CDR3 reads CASSYRLAGDKETQYF. CDR3 nucleotides: TGTGCCAGCAGTTACCGGCTAGCGGGAGACAAGGAGACCCAGTACTTC.

The sample holds one count of this clone. Other nucleotide sequences from this sample produce the same CDR3. This rearrangement joins TRBV12-3 or TRBV12-4 to TRBJ1-1, with TRBD1 matching over 7 bases. The CDR3 is made up of 13 amino acids. V was clipped by 3 bases and J by 3 bases; unmatched bases: 1. Here the CDR3 DNA reads TGTGCCAGCAGTTTTACAGGGGACACTGAAGCTTTCTTT. This codes for CASSFTGDTEAFF.

This clone was counted once. This chain joins TRBV6-6 and TRBJ2-3, with D possibly being TRBD2 (5 bases). The CDR3 is 15 amino acids. Trimming left V 0 bases short and J 4 bases short, with 11 bases between. Germline values: CDR1 MNHNY, CDR2 SVGAGI (reference sequence). The CDR3 coding sequence is TGTGCCAGCAGTTACTCTGGGAGCTGGGCAGATACGCAGTATTTT. Its translation is CASSYSGSWADTQYF.

The genes are TRBV4-1 and TRBJ2-7; TRBD1 agrees at 7 bases. V trimming: 8 bases; J trimming: 2 bases; junction bases outside the gene matches: 9. This CDR3 is 14 amino acids long. Germline CDR1 and CDR2: MGHRA and YSYEKL. CDR3 sequence: CASARTGHTYEQYF. The CDR3, as DNA: TGCGCCAGCGCCCGGACAGGCCATACCTACGAGCAGTACTTC.

V gene TRBV25-1 combines with J gene TRBJ1-6; D is unclear. Germline-derived CDR1 and CDR2 are MGHDK and SYGVNS. This CDR3 spans 13 amino acids. The germline V and J ends were trimmed by 6 bases and 5 bases, with 8 bases remaining between them. The CDR3 region is CASRTDDNSPLHF. The CDR3 DNA follows: TGTGCCAGCAGAACAGATGATAATTCACCCCTCCACTTT.

This chain connects TRBV10-3 to TRBJ2-1, with D tentatively TRBD1 (8 bases). CDR3 length: 13 amino acids. Deletions cut 10 bases from V and 5 bases from J, with 15 bases between. Germline CDR1 and CDR2: ENHRY and SYGVKD. Here the CDR3 reads CATTGGGNNEQFF. The CDR3 DNA is TGTGCCACCACAGGGGGGGGAAACAATGAGCAGTTCTTC.

The chain joins TRBV5-1 to TRBJ2-5; D possibly corresponds to TRBD1 (6 bases). V was pared by 2 bases and J by 4 bases, with 15 bases between. The CDR3 has 15 residues. Germline lookup yields CDR1 SGHRS and CDR2 YFSETQ. CDR3 bases: TGCGCCAGCAGCTTCCCTACTACAGGGTTAGAGACCCAGTACTTC. It specifies CASSFPTTGLETQYF. Filled out from reference TRBV5-1 and TRBJ2-5, the complete variable domain reads KAGVTQTPRYLIKTRGQQVTLSCSPISGHRSVSWYQQTPGQGLQFLFEYFSETQRNKGNFPGRFSGRQFSNSRSEMNVSTLELGDSALYLCASSFPTTGLETQYFGPGTRLLVL.

The chain has TRBV6-6 and TRBJ1-1; D is ambiguous. The CDR3 runs 13 residues. Trimming took off 8 bases at V and 1 base at J, with 11 bases between the two ends. Germline loops: CDR1 MNHNY, CDR2 SVGAGI (reference sequence). CDR3 bases: TGTGCCAGCTCACAAGTCCAGAACACTGAAGCTTTCTTT. Translated, it gives CASSQVQNTEAFF.

The V call is TRBV4-1, the J call TRBJ1-4; 9 bases are a match to TRBD1. Germline V gives CDR1 MGHRA, CDR2 YSYEKL. J was trimmed by 10 bases and V by 5 bases; bases with no gene match: 8. This CDR3 contains 14 residues. The CDR3 nucleotides are TGCGCCAGCAGCTCGGGACAGGGATTAACAAAACTGTTTTTT. Amino acid sequence: CASSSGQGLTKLFF.

The gene calls are TRBV6-1 and TRBJ2-1, with 8 nucleotides matching TRBD2. J was trimmed by 8 bases and V by 2 bases; bases with no gene match: 11. CDR1 is MNHNS, CDR2 SASEGT, per germline. The CDR3 runs to 16 residues. The CDR3: CASSELGGLVNDEQFF. CDR3 nucleotides: TGTGCCAGCAGTGAATTAGGGGGACTAGTAAACGATGAGCAGTTCTTC.

The V and J genes are TRBV3-1 (or the pseudogene TRBV3-2) and TRBJ2-5; D gene unclear. This CDR3 spans 14 amino acids. Germline CDR1 LGHDT, CDR2 YNNKEL (reference sequence). V lost 0 bases and J 5 bases, leaving 10 bases between the germline ends. As DNA, the CDR3 is TGTGCCAGCAGCCAAGATCGGTCGCGGGAGACCCAGTACTTC. Amino acids: CASSQDRSRETQYF.

The rearrangement uses TRBV5-1 and TRBJ2-7, with D tentatively TRBD2 (6 bases). The CDR3 spans 15 residues. Trimming took 3 bases from V and 4 from J, leaving 17 bases between them. From germline, CDR1 is SGHRS and CDR2 YFSETQ. CDR3: CASSSAGTAVYEQYF. The CDR3 region has the DNA TGCGCCAGCAGCTCGGCCGGGACTGCCGTGTACGAGCAGTACTTC.

The chain has TRBV5-1 and TRBJ2-1, with 10 bases identical to TRBD2. J was trimmed by 8 bases and V by 3 bases; bases with no gene match: 23. Germline CDR1 is SGHRS and CDR2 is YFSETQ. The length of the CDR3 is 20 residues. In DNA, the CDR3 is TGCGCCAGCAGCTCAGATTTAGCGGGAGGATCAAGGTCGGATCCCTATGAGCAGTTCTTC. Its protein is CASSSDLAGGSRSDPYEQFF.